This TCR beta chain emerged from a study of early T cells in non-severe SARS-CoV-2 infection (dated by TCRdb to the early 2020s). For the wider study: Because TCR sequencing relied on bulk RNA taken from unsorted whole blood, pairing of alpha and beta chains was not possible.

Libraries were made using 5' RACE. Data came from a NextSeq 500. Unique molecular identifiers were attached to individual cDNA molecules in the TCR library protocol so that sequencing error and PCR bias could be corrected. Sequencing covered both TCR alpha and beta chains, and within each sample the abundances of alpha and beta sequences were tightly co-correlated. The source study handled its data this way. V gene, J gene and CDR3 annotation of TCR sequences was performed with Decombinator V4. Expanded TCRs were defined as changing significantly between any two time points under a Poisson model with p below 0.0001. TCR abundances were normalised to the total number of TCRs sequenced per sample and were expressed as counts per million. TRAV1-2 paired with TRAJ12, TRAJ20 or TRAJ33 defined MAIT TCRs, while TRAV10 paired with TRAJ18 defined iNKT TCRs. A search of VDJdb, accessed on 1 November 2021, was run for TCRs annotated to CMV, EBV and SARS-CoV-2, with TCRs annotated for multiple antigens excluded. TCRdb reprocessing: public reads trimmed at Q25 with fastp, clones called with MiXCR, in-frame beta chains kept. Entries that share a CDR3 protein sequence are merged under the most common genes and DNA. None of the V and J calls come from the authors' own analysis; TCRdb made them. The table for this sample lists about 64,000 distinct CDR3 sequences; around 20% of them were counted only once. About 15% of the sample is taken by the ten largest.

This was a case-control study nested in a cohort of healthcare workers in London, UK, who had nasopharyngeal swab PCR tests and blood samples taken every week. Healthcare workers were recruited between 23 and 31 March 2020, during the week of the UK lockdown, and were followed weekly for up to roughly 15 weeks. The table lists this clonotype with many counts. Its target antigen remains unknown. Per-base qualities were not stored, and no clone one base away is much larger. The germline V end is reduced by 4 bases and the J end by 0 bases; junction bases left unmatched: 8. Taken from cysteine to phenylalanine, the CDR3 has 18 residues. Just the 54-base CDR3 DNA is kept, in frame starting at base 1. CDR1 and CDR2, per the germline V gene (reference sequence), are SGHKS and YYEKEE. The paper as a whole reports these results and caveats: VDJdb matching was skewed toward anti-spike CD8 responses and likely underestimated virus-specific expansions, missing private and CD4 specificities.

The material sequenced was whole blood, taken at baseline. The chain is assembled from TRBV5-5 and TRBJ2-4, with TRBD2 identical over 12 junction bases. This sequence was found in an adult who was a healthcare worker with PCR-confirmed SARS-CoV-2 infection or an uninfected control (not recorded which). The sequenced DNA is TGTGCCAGCAGCCTGACGACTAGCGGGGGATTAGCCAAAAACATTCAGTACTTC. Its protein product is CASSLTTSGGLAKNIQYF.